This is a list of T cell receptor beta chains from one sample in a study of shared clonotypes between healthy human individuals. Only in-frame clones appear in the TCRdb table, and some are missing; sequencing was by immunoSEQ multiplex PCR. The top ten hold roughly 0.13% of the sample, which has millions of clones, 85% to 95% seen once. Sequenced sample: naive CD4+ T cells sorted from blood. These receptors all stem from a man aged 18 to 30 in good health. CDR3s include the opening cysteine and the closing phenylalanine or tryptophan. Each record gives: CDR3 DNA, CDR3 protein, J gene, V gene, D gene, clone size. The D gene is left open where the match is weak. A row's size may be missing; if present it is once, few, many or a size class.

TGTGCCAGCAGTTGGGGGAAGACCGGGGAGCTGTTTTTT | CASSWGKTGELFF | TRBJ2-2 | TRBV6-1 | . | .
TGTGCCTGGAGTGTCCAGACAATCACAGATACGCAGTATTTT | CAWSVQTITDTQYF | TRBJ2-3 | TRBV30 | . | once
TGCGCCAGCAGTGGGTCGACAGGTAATCAGCCCCAGCATTTT | CASSGSTGNQPQHF | TRBJ1-5 | TRBV10-2 | . | .
TGCGCCAGCAGCAGGGACGGACCTAACTATGGCTACACCTTC | CASSRDGPNYGYTF | TRBJ1-2 | TRBV5-1 | . | .
TGTGCCAGCAGAGACAGGTCCAGGGCGAACTACGAGCAGTACTTC | CASRDRSRANYEQYF | TRBJ2-7 | TRBV6-5 | . | .
TGTGCCTGGACGGGGGCTATGAACACTGAAGCTTTCTTT | CAWTGAMNTEAFF | TRBJ1-1 | TRBV30 | . | .
TGTGCCAGCAGCCCTCGACAGCTCGGAGTGACTGAAGCTTTCTTT | CASSPRQLGVTEAFF | TRBJ1-1 | TRBV7-9 | . | .
TGTGCCAGCAGCCGTCGACTAGCGGGGGTGACGAAAAGCACAGATACGCAGTATTTT | CASSRRLAGVTKSTDTQYF | TRBJ2-3 | TRBV4-2 | TRBD2 | .
TGTGCCAGCAGCCCGTTTTTGGGACAGGGGTCGATGAACACTGAAGCTTTCTTT | CASSPFLGQGSMNTEAFF | TRBJ1-1 | TRBV7-6 | TRBD1 | few
TGTGCCTGGGGCTCGGGATCCCTATGGGATCAGCCCCAGCATTTT | CAWGSGSLWDQPQHF | TRBJ1-5 | TRBV30 | . | .
TGTGCCAGAAGCTTGGTCGGGAGCGATCAGCCCCAGCATTTT | CARSLVGSDQPQHF | TRBJ1-5 | TRBV5-3 | . | once
TGTGCCAGCAGTCCCGGACAGGCTGCTGGAAACACCATATATTTT | CASSPGQAAGNTIYF | TRBJ1-3 | TRBV28 | TRBD1 | .
TGTGCAAGTCGTTACTCATCCCGGGACAGATACGAGCAGTACTTC | CASRYSSRDRYEQYF | TRBJ2-7 | TRBV12-2 | . | .
TGTGCCAGCAGCTTGCCGGGACTAGCGGAGCAGGATGAGCAGTTCTTC | CASSLPGLAEQDEQFF | TRBJ2-1 | TRBV7-9 | TRBD2 | .
TGTGCCAGTTCTTGGGGAGTGAACACTGAAGCTTTCTTT | CASSWGVNTEAFF | TRBJ1-1 | TRBV25-1 | . | .
TGTGCCAGCAGTGACGTCCGGGACAGCTCCTACGAGCAGTACTTC | CASSDVRDSSYEQYF | TRBJ2-7 | TRBV6-1 | TRBD1 | .
TGTGCCAGCAGCTGGCAGACCGGGGAGCTGTTTTTT | CASSWQTGELFF | TRBJ2-2 | TRBV5-4 | . | .
TGTGCCAGCAGCCCAGCGGGGGGACCCTACGAGCAGTACTTC | CASSPAGGPYEQYF | TRBJ2-7 | TRBV7-6 | TRBD2 | .
TGCGCCAGCAGCCAAACTCGCGGGAGCACAGATACGCAGTATTTT | CASSQTRGSTDTQYF | TRBJ2-3 | TRBV4-3 | . | .
TGTGCCAGCACCGGCTTCCGACAGGCTAGCACAGATACGCAGTATTTT | CASTGFRQASTDTQYF | TRBJ2-3 | TRBV2 | . | .
TGCGCCAGCAGCCTACGTACTAGCGTGGCAGATACGCAGTATTTT | CASSLRTSVADTQYF | TRBJ2-3 | TRBV4-3 | TRBD2 | .
TGTGCCAGCACGAGAGGGCCGAACACTGAAGCTTTCTTT | CASTRGPNTEAFF | TRBJ1-1 | TRBV14 | . | .
TGTGCCAGTAGTAAGGTGGTATGGGATGAAAAACTGTTTTTT | CASSKVVWDEKLFF | TRBJ1-4 | TRBV19 | . | .
TGTGCCACCATAGACAGGGATGCAACTAATGAAAAACTGTTTTTT | CATIDRDATNEKLFF | TRBJ1-4 | TRBV6-1 | TRBD1 | .
TGTGCCAGCAGTGGAGGGGGCAGGGGACAAGAGACCCAGTACTTC | CASSGGGRGQETQYF | TRBJ2-5 | TRBV2 | TRBD1 | .
TGTGCCAGCAGCTTGGCCGGTGAGACCTGGGGTGAGCAGTACTTC | CASSLAGETWGEQYF | TRBJ2-7 | TRBV5-6 | . | once
TGTGCCAGCAGTGACTCCTACGAGCAGTACTTC | CASSDSYEQYF | TRBJ2-7 | TRBV6-4 | . | .
TGTGCCATCAGTGAAGCGCATAATCAGCCCCAGCATTTT | CAISEAHNQPQHF | TRBJ1-5 | TRBV10-2 | . | .
TGTGCCAGCAGCTCTGGGACTAGCGGGATTGATGAGCAGTTCTTC | CASSSGTSGIDEQFF | TRBJ2-1 | TRBV7-2 | TRBD2 | .
TGTGCCAGCAGCCTAGACAGGGTCAACTATGGCTACACCTTC | CASSLDRVNYGYTF | TRBJ1-2 | TRBV6-1 | TRBD1 | .
TGTGCCATCAGTGGACAGGACGACAATGAGCAGTTCTTC | CAISGQDDNEQFF | TRBJ2-1 | TRBV10-3 | . | .
TGTGCCAGCACCAGGGGAGAGGCTAACTATGGCTACACCTTC | CASTRGEANYGYTF | TRBJ1-2 | TRBV6-6 | . | .
TGTGCCAGCAGTGGGTTCGGGCCCCAGCCAGAGACCCAGTACTTC | CASSGFGPQPETQYF | TRBJ2-5 | TRBV6-1 | . | once
TGTGCCAGCAGTATCCGGACAGGGAACAATGAGCAGTTCTTC | CASSIRTGNNEQFF | TRBJ2-1 | TRBV27 | TRBD1 | .
TGTGCCAGCAGCGGAACTTCAGGCCCAGAGACCCAGTACTTC | CASSGTSGPETQYF | TRBJ2-5 | TRBV9 | . | .
TGTGCCAGCAGCTTACGGGCTAGAGGGGCCTACGAGCAGTACTTC | CASSLRARGAYEQYF | TRBJ2-7 | TRBV7-3 | . | .
TGTGCCAGCAGTGAATCCCGCACAGATACGCAGTATTTT | CASSESRTDTQYF | TRBJ2-3 | TRBV6-4 | . | .
TGTGCCAGCAGTGCCGGGACAGGATATTCACCCCTCCACTTT | CASSAGTGYSPLHF | TRBJ1-6 | TRBV6-6 | TRBD1 | .
TGCGCCAGCAGTGAACAGGGTATTAAAAACATTCAGTACTTC | CASSEQGIKNIQYF | TRBJ2-4 | TRBV10-2 | . | .
TGTGCCAGCAGCTCTAGGGGGAGGGCAGTAGAGACCCAGTACTTC | CASSSRGRAVETQYF | TRBJ2-5 | TRBV11-2 | . | .
TGCGCCAGCAGTGTGGCCGCTACCTACGAGCAGTACTTC | CASSVAATYEQYF | TRBJ2-7 | TRBV5-1 | . | .
TGTGCCAGCAGCTTCTTCCGGAGCTCCTACAATGAGCAGTTCTTC | CASSFFRSSYNEQFF | TRBJ2-1 | TRBV7-6 | . | .
TGTGCCAGCAGCTTCAAACGGACAGGGGCTTATGAAAAACTGTTTTTT | CASSFKRTGAYEKLFF | TRBJ1-4 | TRBV5-6 | TRBD1 | .
TGTGCCAGCAGCTTAGGACTAGCGTATGCCGAGCAGTACTTC | CASSLGLAYAEQYF | TRBJ2-7 | TRBV7-2 | TRBD2 | .
TGTGCCAGCAGTTACGGCACAGATACGCAGTATTTT | CASSYGTDTQYF | TRBJ2-3 | TRBV6-6 | . | .
TGCGCCAGCAGCCAAGCCCAGGGATTGGCCTATAATTCACCCCTCCACTTT | CASSQAQGLAYNSPLHF | TRBJ1-6 | TRBV4-1 | . | .
TGCGCCAGCAGAGTGACAGGTTACTCCTACGAGCAGTACTTC | CASRVTGYSYEQYF | TRBJ2-7 | TRBV10-2 | . | .
TGTGCCATCAGTGAGTCCGGCGGGGCTAATGAAAAACTGTTTTTT | CAISESGGANEKLFF | TRBJ1-4 | TRBV10-3 | . | .
TGTGCCAGCAGAGGGAGGTCCAGCGGGGGACAAGAGACCCAGTACTTC | CASRGRSSGGQETQYF | TRBJ2-5 | TRBV5-4 | TRBD2 | .